This record looks at one T cell receptor beta chain sequence and its context. Generated by immunoSEQ multiplex PCR, the TCRdb table keeps only in-frame clones and is missing some. The table includes 50,000 to 70,000 clones, 70% to 90% detected once. This specimen belongs to a study of T cell responses to AZD1222 COVID-19 vaccine. Trimming took 4 bases from V and 6 from J; bases not matched to a gene: 10. The CDR3 is 16 amino acids. CDR1 is LNHDA, CDR2 SQIVND, per germline (reference sequence). The input for sequencing was peripheral blood, taken 28 days after the second AZD1222 dose. The source of this sequence is an adult who received the AZD1222 COVID-19 vaccine. The V gene is TRBV19, the J gene TRBJ2-3; 10 nucleotides align to TRBD2. The DNA of the CDR3 is TGTGCCAGTAGTAAAGCGGGGGGGCCGGGAGACGATACGCAGTATTTT. It translates to CASSKAGGPGDDTQYF.